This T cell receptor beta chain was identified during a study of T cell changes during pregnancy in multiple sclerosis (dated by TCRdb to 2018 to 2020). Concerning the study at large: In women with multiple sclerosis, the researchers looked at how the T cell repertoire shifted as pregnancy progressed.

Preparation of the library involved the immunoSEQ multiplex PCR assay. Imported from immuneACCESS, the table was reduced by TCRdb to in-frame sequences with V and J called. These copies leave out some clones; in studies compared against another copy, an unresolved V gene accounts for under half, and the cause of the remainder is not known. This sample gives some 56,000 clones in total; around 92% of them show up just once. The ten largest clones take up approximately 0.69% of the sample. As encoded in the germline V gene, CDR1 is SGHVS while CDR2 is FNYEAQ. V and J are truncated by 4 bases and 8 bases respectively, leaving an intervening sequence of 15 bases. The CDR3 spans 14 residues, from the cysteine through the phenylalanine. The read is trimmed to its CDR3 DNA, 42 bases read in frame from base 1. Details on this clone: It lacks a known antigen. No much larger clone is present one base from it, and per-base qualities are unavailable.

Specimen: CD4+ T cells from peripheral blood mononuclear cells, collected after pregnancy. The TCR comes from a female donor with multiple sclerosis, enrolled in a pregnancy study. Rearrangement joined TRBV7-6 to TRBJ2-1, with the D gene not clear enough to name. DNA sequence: TGTGCCAGCAGCTCTTCGAATGGAGTCTATGAGCAGTTCTTC. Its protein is CASSSSNGVYEQFF.